This TCR beta chain was found in a study of early T cells in non-severe SARS-CoV-2 infection. Study-level information: Bulk RNA from unsorted whole blood was sequenced; chains were unpaired.

Individual cDNA molecules carried attached unique molecular identifiers. TCRdb used MiXCR to reprocess the 5' RACE reads, holding one entry per CDR3 protein. The repertoire holds some 27,000 distinct CDR3 sequences, with 3.5% to 5.5% as singletons. V gave up 2 bases and J gave up 6 bases; unmatched junction bases: 13. Germline CDR1 SQVTM, CDR2 ANQGSEA. The CDR3 runs 16 residues. This clonotype turned up a few times. The sequenced sample was whole blood. This TCR was sampled from an adult who was a healthcare worker with PCR-confirmed SARS-CoV-2 infection or an uninfected control (not recorded which). This chain connects TRBV29-1 to TRBJ2-1; TRBD2 agrees at 7 bases. The CDR3 coding sequence is TGCAGCGTTGAATCCGCTCCTTGGGAGGGTATCAATGAGCAGTTCTTC. This encodes CSVESAPWEGINEQFF.